The subject of this entry is one T cell receptor beta chain. Its antigen is currently unknown. The sample belongs to a study of Ad26.COV2.S vaccination and SARS-CoV-2 variants. Across the study: Recipients of Ad26.COV2.S got it intramuscularly, once or twice 56 days apart. Study-wide results and limits: Spike-specific TCR breadth in vaccine recipients exceeded that seen in placebo recipients. Vaccinees and placebo recipients showed similar non-spike TCR breadth.

Using immunoSEQ multiplex PCR, the repertoire was profiled, and TCRdb retains in-frame clones only, with some absent. This table has over 400,000 clones, around 90% appearing once. Treatment meaning: about 20 received Ad26.COV2.S at low or high dose, single or two shots; about 5 received placebo; per-sample allocation not given. Vaccine and placebo recipients were sampled on day 63 after the first injection. A Boston donor was an adult aged 18-55 years. The CDR3 is made up of 13 amino acids. The germline V and J ends were trimmed by 5 bases and 4 bases, with 8 bases remaining between them. This chain connects TRBV12-3 or TRBV12-4 to TRBJ2-2; possible D gene TRBD1, 5 bases. Source: peripheral blood, taken in a trial of Ad26.COV2.S vaccine versus placebo. This receptor was taken from a person aged 18-60 years who received the Ad26.COV2.S COVID-19 vaccine or a placebo. The CDR3 spells CASSNRLTGELFF. DNA of the CDR3: TGTGCCAGCAGTAACAGGCTCACCGGGGAGCTGTTTTTT.